This T cell receptor beta chain emerged from a study of shared T cell receptors in the human thymus. CDR1 is GTSNPN and CDR2 is SVGIG in the germline V gene (reference sequence). The V and J ends lost 7 bases and 5 bases respectively, with 23 bases between them. CDR3 length: 16 residues. Only a few counts were recorded for this clone. Repertoires were generated with immunoSEQ multiplex PCR, while TCRdb's copy carries only in-frame clones and drops some. Among hundreds of thousands of clones listed, around 89% were seen once. These data were likewise used in another study, on human thymus T cells. That source reports: Donors were healthy Finnish babies undergoing corrective operations for congenital heart defects. Thymic samples were excised during corrective heart operations. In thymic and blood repertoires alike, V and J usage looked biased. Related studies noted strongly shared thymic repertoires across unrelated people.

This clonotype was sampled from a boy under two years old with a congenital heart defect. Material: thymocytes. This sequence joins TRBV30 and TRBJ2-2, with D possibly matching TRBD2 (6 bases). In nucleotides, the CDR3 is TGTGCCTCGACGAGTCTAGGAGGGCCGCGGACCGGGGAGCTGTTTTTT. It codes for CASTSLGGPRTGELFF.